This T cell receptor beta chain was captured by sequencing in a study of CXCR3-negative and CXCR3-positive naive CD8 T cells. Study-level results: CXCR3 levels fell partly with cryopreservation; most assays relied on fresh PBMCs. Memory, not naive, CXCR3-negative and CXCR3-positive cells differed in TRBV-TRBJ usage.

As for this clonotype: The target antigen is unknown.

Sorting was done in triplicate for each CD8+ T cell subset (under 330,000 cells each). The CDR3 loop spans 15 amino acids. CDR1 and CDR2 (germline): MRHNA, SNTAGT. The TRB cDNA libraries were prepared by 5' RACE with UMI labels. TCRdb reprocessed the 5' RACE reads, keeping one entry per CDR3 protein, no DNA. The sample table sets out over 70,000 distinct CDR3 sequences. This clonotype was obtained from a human donor in good health. Some clones in this sample may be carry-over from other donors' samples. The sequencing sample was made of naive CXCR3- CD8+ T cells from blood. Indicated subset: CD45RO-CCR7+CD27+CD95- naive CD8+ T cells lacking CXCR3 (TNR3-). V usage is TRBV6-4 and J usage is TRBJ2-1. CDR3 residues: CASRPRTEPGNEQFF.